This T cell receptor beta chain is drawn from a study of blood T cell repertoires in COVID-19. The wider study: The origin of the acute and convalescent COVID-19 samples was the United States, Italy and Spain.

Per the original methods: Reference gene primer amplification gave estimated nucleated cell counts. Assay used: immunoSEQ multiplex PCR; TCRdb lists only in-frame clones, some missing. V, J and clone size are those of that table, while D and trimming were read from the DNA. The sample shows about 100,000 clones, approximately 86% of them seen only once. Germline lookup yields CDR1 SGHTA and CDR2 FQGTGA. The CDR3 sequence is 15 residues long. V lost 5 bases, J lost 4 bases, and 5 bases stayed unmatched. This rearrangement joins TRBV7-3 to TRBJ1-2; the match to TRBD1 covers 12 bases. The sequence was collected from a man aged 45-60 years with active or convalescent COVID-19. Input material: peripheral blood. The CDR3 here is CASSLSGQGAYGYTF. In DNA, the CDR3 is TGTGCCAGCAGCCTCTCGGGACAGGGGGCCTATGGCTACACCTTC.